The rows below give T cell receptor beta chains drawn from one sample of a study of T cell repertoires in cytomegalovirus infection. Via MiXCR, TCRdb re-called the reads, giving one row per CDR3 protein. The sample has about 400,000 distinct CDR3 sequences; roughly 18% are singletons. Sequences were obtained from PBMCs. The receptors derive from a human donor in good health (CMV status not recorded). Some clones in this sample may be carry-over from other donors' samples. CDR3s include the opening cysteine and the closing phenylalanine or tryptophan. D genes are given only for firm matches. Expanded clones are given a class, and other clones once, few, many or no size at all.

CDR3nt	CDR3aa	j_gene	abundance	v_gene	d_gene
TGTGCCAGCAGTTTAGCAGGGGGCGGAATCGCTGAAGCTTTCTTT	CASSLAGGGIAEAFF	TRBJ1-1	few	TRBV12-3/TRBV12-4	TRBD1
TGTGCCAGCAGCGCGCCGGGATCGAACACTGAAGCTTTCTTT	CASSAPGSNTEAFF	TRBJ1-1	many	TRBV6-1	.
TGTGCCAGCAGTTACTTTTTGAACACCGGGGAGCTGTTTTTT	CASSYFLNTGELFF	TRBJ2-2	.	TRBV6-2/TRBV6-3	.
TGTGCCAGCAGCCCCGCAGGGAGTAGCAATCAGCCCCAGCATTTT	CASSPAGSSNQPQHF	TRBJ1-5	few	TRBV6-2/TRBV6-3	.
TGTGCCAGTAGTCCTACCCCCCTTAGGGGTGGCTACACCTTC	CASSPTPLRGGYTF	TRBJ1-2	many	TRBV19	.
TGTGCCAGCAGCCCGACAGGGCATAGCTACGAGCAGTACTTC	CASSPTGHSYEQYF	TRBJ2-7	many	TRBV11-1	TRBD1
TGTGCCAGCAGCACCAGACGCACAGATACGCAGTATTTT	CASSTRRTDTQYF	TRBJ2-3	many	TRBV7-2	.
TGTGCCAGCATCCTGGGACTAGCGGGAGGAACAGATACGCAGTATTTT	CASILGLAGGTDTQYF	TRBJ2-3	many	TRBV7-2	TRBD2
TGTGCCAGCAACCCTAGGGGGACACGCTCAGGTTCGAACGGGGAGCTGTTTTTT	CASNPRGTRSGSNGELFF	TRBJ2-2	.	TRBV2	.
TGCAGTGCTAGATTCTCAGGAGAGACCCAGTACTTC	CSARFSGETQYF	TRBJ2-5	few	TRBV20-1	.
TGCAGCGTTGCTTTCAGGCCGGACGAGCAGTACTTC	CSVAFRPDEQYF	TRBJ2-7	few	TRBV29-1	.
TGTGCCAGCAGCCACCCTACGGGCGGGGGGCCAAGCACAGATACGCAGTATTTT	CASSHPTGGGPSTDTQYF	TRBJ2-3	many	TRBV7-2	TRBD2
TGTGCCAGCAGTTTATCCTCGACCCCCTACGAGCAGTACTTC	CASSLSSTPYEQYF	TRBJ2-7	.	TRBV28	.
TGTGCCAGCACCGGCAGGCTCACCCCGAACACTGAAGCTTTCTTT	CASTGRLTPNTEAFF	TRBJ1-1	few	TRBV2	.
TGTGCCAGCACCCGGGGCGATACTGAAGCTTTCTTT	CASTRGDTEAFF	TRBJ1-1	few	TRBV6-8	.
TGTGCCACCTACAGGGGGAGGAACACTGAAGCTTTCTTT	CATYRGRNTEAFF	TRBJ1-1	.	TRBV6-5	TRBD1
TGTGCCAGCAGCCTACGTGGAGGCACTGACTATGGCTACACCTTC	CASSLRGGTDYGYTF	TRBJ1-2	.	TRBV4-2	.
TGCGCCAGCAGCTTGCCAGGACAGTACGAGCAGTACTTC	CASSLPGQYEQYF	TRBJ2-7	.	TRBV5-1	.
TGCAGCGTTGTTTCTTCACAAAAACAAGAGACCCAGTACTTC	CSVVSSQKQETQYF	TRBJ2-5	few	TRBV29-1	.
TGCAGTGCGGCCCCTCCGGGAGGGCCTGGAGAGACCCAGTACTTC	CSAAPPGGPGETQYF	TRBJ2-5	.	TRBV20-1	TRBD2
TGTGCCAGCAGCACTTTGACAGGGGGGGGTGAAAAACTGTTTTTT	CASSTLTGGGEKLFF	TRBJ1-4	many	TRBV7-2	TRBD1
TGTGCCAGTAGTAACCCGACAGAAAGCTATGGCTACACCTTC	CASSNPTESYGYTF	TRBJ1-2	few	TRBV19	.
TGCGCCAGCAGCCCCTCGGCCATACTCTACGAGCAGTACTTC	CASSPSAILYEQYF	TRBJ2-7	many	TRBV4-3	.